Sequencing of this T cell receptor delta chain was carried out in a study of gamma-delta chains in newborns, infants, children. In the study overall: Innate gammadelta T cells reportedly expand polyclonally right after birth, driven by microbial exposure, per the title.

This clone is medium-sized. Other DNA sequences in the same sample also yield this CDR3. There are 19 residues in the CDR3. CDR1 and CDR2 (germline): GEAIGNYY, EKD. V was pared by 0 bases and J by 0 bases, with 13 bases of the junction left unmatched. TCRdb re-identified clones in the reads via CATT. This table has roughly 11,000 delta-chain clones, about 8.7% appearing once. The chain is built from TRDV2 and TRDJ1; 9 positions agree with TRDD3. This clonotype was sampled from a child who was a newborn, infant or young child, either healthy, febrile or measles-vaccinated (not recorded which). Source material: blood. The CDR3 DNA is TGTGCCTGTGACACCGTCATCTCTGGGGGATTAAAGTACACCGATAAACTCATCTTT. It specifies CACDTVISGGLKYTDKLIF.